This T cell receptor (beta chain) was obtained from a study of cytomegalovirus exposure and HLA in healthy donors. Study-wide results and caveats: Accounts indicate the classifier identified cytomegalovirus status with strong specificity and sensitivity. TCR beta chains numbering under 200 were designated cytomegalovirus-associated. The dataset shows that most TCR sequences were rare, while some public TCRs occurred in many donors. Subsequent analysis found a tendency for first-cohort TCR clusters to co-occur within the 120 or so validation repertoires.

Details on this clone: The antigen is undetermined.

With 0 bases removed from V and 0 bases from J, the gap between germline ends came to 13 bases. Germline V CDR1 and CDR2: LGHNA, YSLEER. This CDR3 region has 17 residues. Using immunoSEQ multiplex PCR, the repertoire was profiled, and TCRdb retains in-frame clones only, with some absent. This sample has about 330,000 clones, with more than 80% found just once. The chain combines TRBV4-3 with TRBJ2-3; D perhaps matches TRBD1 (6 bases). Sequenced: PBMCs. This receptor was taken from a woman younger than 35 in good health and CMV-seronegative. The CDR3 nucleotides are TGCGCCAGCAGCCAAGAGGGGGCGTATTCTAGCACAGATACGCAGTATTTT. This codes for CASSQEGAYSSTDTQYF.